One TCR beta chain is described in this entry. Its antigen remains unknown. Each donor was a Caucasian adult residing in Nashville, Tennessee. The record originates from a study of shared clonotypes between healthy human individuals. PCR replicates from unsorted PBMC used around 300 ng DNA, and this amount was approximately 30,000 T cell genomes. This table comes from immunoSEQ multiplex PCR, and its TCRdb copy is limited to in-frame clones, with some not included. The sample records 400,000 to 500,000 clones, roughly 85% being singletons. Study conclusions and caveats: Having only a few donors restricted how much genetic and exposure-history diversity was captured.

The CDR3 spans 13 residues. Germline assignment: CDR1 MDHEN and CDR2 SYDVKM. With 6 bases removed from V and 0 bases from J, the gap between germline ends came to 5 bases. The sequence derives from a woman between 40 and 55 years old in good health. Some clones in this sample may be carry-over from other donors' samples. Sequenced material: PBMCs. This sequence joins TRBV28 and TRBJ1-4, with unresolved D. CDR3: CASRDATNEKLFF. The DNA of the CDR3 is TGTGCCAGCAGAGATGCAACTAATGAAAAACTGTTTTTT.